A single sample is the source of the 2 T cell receptor beta chains below, sequenced in a study of T cell responses to AZD1222 COVID-19 vaccine. Libraries were prepared by immunoSEQ multiplex PCR; TCRdb keeps only in-frame clonotypes and omits some of them. This table holds 70,000 to 75,000 clones, about 85% found once. The starting material was peripheral blood, obtained 28 days after the second AZD1222 dose. Source of these receptors: an adult who received the AZD1222 COVID-19 vaccine.

The chain uses TRBV6-2 or TRBV6-3 and TRBJ1-5, with a weak D call TRBD1 (5 bases). Per germline, CDR1 MNHEY and CDR2 SVGEGT. Trimming removed 6 bases at V and 1 base at J, with 10 bases between. The CDR3 covers 14 residues. The CDR3 protein is CASSPWDSNQPQHF. The CDR3 DNA sequence: TGTGCCAGCAGCCCCTGGGACAGCAATCAGCCCCAGCATTTT.

The V gene is TRBV2, the J gene TRBJ1-5; 7 bases are a match to TRBD1. The CDR3 runs to 18 residues. Germline CDR1 and CDR2: SNHLY and FYNNEI. V gave up 1 base and J gave up 5 bases; unmatched junction bases: 14. CDR3 in amino acids: CASSEGLVGRGEDQPQHF. Here the CDR3 DNA reads TGTGCCAGCAGTGAAGGTCTAGTAGGCAGGGGGGAGGATCAGCCCCAGCATTTT.